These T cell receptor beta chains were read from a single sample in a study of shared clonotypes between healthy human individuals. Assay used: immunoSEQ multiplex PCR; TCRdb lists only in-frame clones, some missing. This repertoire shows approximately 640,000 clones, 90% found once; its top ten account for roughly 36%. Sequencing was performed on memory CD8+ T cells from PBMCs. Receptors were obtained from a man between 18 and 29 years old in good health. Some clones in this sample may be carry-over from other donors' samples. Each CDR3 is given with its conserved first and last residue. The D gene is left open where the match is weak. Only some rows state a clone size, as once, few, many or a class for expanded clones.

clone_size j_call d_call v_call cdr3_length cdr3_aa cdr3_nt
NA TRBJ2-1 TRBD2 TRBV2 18 CASSENPSGSLSYNEQFF TGTGCCAGCAGTGAAAACCCTAGCGGGAGCCTCTCCTACAATGAGCAGTTCTTC
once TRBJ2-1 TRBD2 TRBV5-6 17 CASSLGLAETIYNEQFF TGTGCCAGCAGCTTGGGACTAGCGGAGACGATCTACAATGAGCAGTTCTTC
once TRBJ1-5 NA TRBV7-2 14 CASSLYAGSQPQHF TGTGCCAGCAGCTTATACGCAGGGAGTCAGCCCCAGCATTTT
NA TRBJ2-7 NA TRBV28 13 CASSLTGAYEQYF TGTGCCAGCAGTTTAACCGGAGCCTACGAGCAGTACTTC
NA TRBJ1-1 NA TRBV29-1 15 CSVDLRTGQDTEAFF TGCAGCGTTGATTTACGAACAGGTCAGGACACTGAAGCTTTCTTT
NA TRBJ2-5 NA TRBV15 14 CATSRDGTQETQYF TGTGCCACCAGCAGAGACGGGACCCAAGAGACCCAGTACTTC
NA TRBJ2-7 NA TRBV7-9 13 CASSRTGSYEQYF TGTGCCAGCAGCCGCACAGGGTCCTACGAGCAGTACTTC
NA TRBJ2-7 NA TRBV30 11 CAWSFYYEQYF TGTGCCTGGAGTTTTTACTACGAGCAGTACTTC
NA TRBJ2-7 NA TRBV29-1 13 CSVIGRRRDEQYF TGCAGCGTTATTGGCCGAAGAAGGGACGAGCAGTACTTC
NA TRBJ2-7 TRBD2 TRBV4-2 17 CASSQPTATSDSYEQYF TGTGCCAGCAGCCAACCGACAGCGACTAGCGATTCCTACGAGCAGTACTTC
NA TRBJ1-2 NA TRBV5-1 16 CASSLGESSRNYGYTF TGCGCCAGCAGCTTGGGGGAGTCAAGCCGTAACTATGGCTACACCTTC
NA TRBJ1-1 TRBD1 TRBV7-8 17 CASSSRDRLPWNTEAFF TGTGCCAGCAGCTCGAGGGACAGACTTCCTTGGAACACTGAAGCTTTCTTT
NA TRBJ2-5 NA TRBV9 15 CASSGPGNNRETQYF TGTGCCAGCAGCGGACCGGGCAACAACCGGGAGACCCAGTACTTC
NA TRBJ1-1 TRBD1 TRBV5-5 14 CASSLGRGLLEAFF TGTGCCAGCAGCTTGGGCAGGGGGCTACTTGAAGCTTTCTTT
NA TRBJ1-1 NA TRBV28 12 CASSPRQVEAFF TGTGCCAGCAGTCCCCGACAGGTAGAAGCTTTCTTT
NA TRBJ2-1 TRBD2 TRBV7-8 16 CASSYLTSGSANEQFF TGTGCCAGCAGCTACTTGACTAGCGGGAGTGCCAATGAGCAGTTCTTC
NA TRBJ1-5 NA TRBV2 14 CASSGQKGNQPQHF TGTGCCAGCAGTGGCCAGAAAGGCAATCAGCCCCAGCATTTT
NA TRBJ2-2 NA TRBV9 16 CASSVSLAGATGELFF TGTGCCAGCAGCGTATCCCTGGCAGGGGCCACCGGGGAGCTGTTTTTT
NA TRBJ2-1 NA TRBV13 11 CASSSSDEQFF TGTGCCAGCAGCTCTAGCGATGAGCAGTTCTTC
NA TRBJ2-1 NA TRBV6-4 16 CASSDSTGRPYNEQFF TGTGCCAGCAGTGACTCGACAGGCCGCCCCTACAATGAGCAGTTCTTC
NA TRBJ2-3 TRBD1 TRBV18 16 CASSLSTGVLPDTQYF TGTGCCAGCTCACTATCGACAGGGGTATTACCAGATACGCAGTATTTT
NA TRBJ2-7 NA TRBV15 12 CATSGGSYEQYF TGTGCCACCAGCGGAGGATCCTACGAGCAGTACTTC
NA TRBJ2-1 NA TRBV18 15 CASSPLLGENNEQFF TGTGCCAGCTCACCACTTTTAGGGGAAAACAATGAGCAGTTCTTC
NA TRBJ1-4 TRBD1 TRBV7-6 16 CASSLTPGQRNEKLFF TGTGCCAGCAGCTTGACTCCGGGACAGAGGAATGAAAAACTGTTTTTT
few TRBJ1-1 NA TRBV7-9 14 CASTERGGDTEAFF TGTGCCAGCACCGAAAGGGGCGGGGACACTGAAGCTTTCTTT
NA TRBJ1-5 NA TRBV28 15 CASSPIIQGGQPQHF TGTGCCAGCAGCCCTATCATTCAGGGAGGTCAGCCCCAGCATTTT
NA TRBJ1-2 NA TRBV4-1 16 CASSPPRTATNYGYTF TGCGCCAGCAGCCCACCGAGGACAGCTACTAACTATGGCTACACCTTC
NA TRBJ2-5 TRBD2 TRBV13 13 CASSLVGGETQYF TGTGCCAGCAGCTTGGTGGGGGGGGAGACCCAGTACTTC
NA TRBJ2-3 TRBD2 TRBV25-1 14 CASSEQGGPDTQYF TGTGCCAGCAGTGAACAGGGAGGGCCAGATACGCAGTATTTT
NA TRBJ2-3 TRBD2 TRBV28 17 CASRARLAGVSTDTQYF TGTGCCAGCAGGGCGAGACTAGCGGGAGTTAGCACAGATACGCAGTATTTT
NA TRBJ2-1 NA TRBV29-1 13 CSVPDGSYNEQFF TGCAGCGTGCCCGACGGCTCCTACAATGAGCAGTTCTTC
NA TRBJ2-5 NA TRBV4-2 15 CASSQDQGNKETQYF TGTGCCAGCAGCCAAGATCAGGGGAATAAAGAGACCCAGTACTTC
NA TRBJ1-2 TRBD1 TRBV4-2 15 CASSQGFGTGGISTF TGTGCCAGCAGCCAAGGGTTTGGAACAGGGGGTATATCGACCTTC
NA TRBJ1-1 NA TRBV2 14 CASRESLMNTEAFF TGTGCCAGCAGGGAAAGCCTAATGAACACTGAAGCTTTCTTT
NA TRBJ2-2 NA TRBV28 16 CASSLMATENTGELFF TGTGCCAGCAGTTTAATGGCGACGGAGAACACCGGGGAGCTGTTTTTT
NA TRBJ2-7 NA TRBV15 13 CATSGGSGDEQYF TGTGCCACCAGCGGGGGGTCGGGCGACGAGCAGTACTTC
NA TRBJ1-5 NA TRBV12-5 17 CASAHIGPTGRNQPQHF TGTGCTAGTGCCCATATTGGACCGACAGGCCGCAATCAGCCCCAGCATTTT
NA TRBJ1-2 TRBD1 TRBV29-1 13 CSVEGQGALGYTF TGCAGCGTTGAAGGACAGGGGGCGCTTGGCTACACCTTC
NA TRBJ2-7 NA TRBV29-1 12 CSVLGAMYEQYF TGCAGCGTTTTGGGGGCTATGTACGAGCAGTACTTC
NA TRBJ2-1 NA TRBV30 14 CAWSALSWTNEQFF TGTGCCTGGAGTGCATTATCGTGGACCAACGAGCAGTTCTTC